This TCR beta chain was obtained from a study of T cells in Graves' hyperthyroidism and ophthalmopathy. This clonotype was counted at least ten times. Its specificity is unknown. Trimming pared 5 bases from V and 3 bases from J, leaving 14 bases between. There are 15 residues in the CDR3. Germline V lookup: CDR1 SGHTA, CDR2 FQGNSA. Study outcomes and limitations: Ophthalmopathy was distinguished from stable hyperthyroidism by 13 V-J signatures.

TCR beta CDR3 regions were amplified from RNA. A first-round RT-PCR of the TCR CDR3 used the HTBI primer set. TCRdb processed the multiplex PCR reads anew with MiXCR; each CDR3 protein has one entry. The data show a few hundred thousand distinct CDR3 sequences, approximately 23% seen once. The sequenced material came from blood. This clonotype was sampled from a woman aged 70-85 years with Graves' ophthalmopathy. The rearrangement joins TRBV7-2 to TRBJ1-5, with D possibly being TRBD1 (5 bases). The CDR3 bases are TGTGCCAGCAGCCCGCACGGGGGGAACAATCAGCCCCAGCATTTT. Translating it yields CASSPHGGNNQPQHF. Filled out from reference TRBV7-2 and TRBJ1-5, the complete variable domain reads GAGVSQSPSNKVTEKGKDVELRCDPISGHTALYWYRQSLGQGLEFLIYFQGNSAPDKSGLPSDRFSAERTGGSVSTLTIQRTQQEDSAVYLCASSPHGGNNQPQHFGDGTRLSIL.